This T cell receptor (beta chain) emerged from a study of CD8+ T cells in alopecia areata. Study results and limitations: Compared with mice, patients displayed less clear TCR sharing, possibly for HLA-related reasons.

Treatment here: oral pan-JAK inhibitor, 5-10 mg twice daily. Samples from alopecia areata patients were lesional scalp punch biopsies and peripheral blood. Reverse transcription of extracted RNA yielded cDNA, which provided the sequencing template. TCRdb's copy holds only in-frame clones and misses some; the assay was immunoSEQ multiplex PCR. The data contain roughly 70,000 clones, approximately 29% of them singletons. V dropped 4 bases and J dropped 3 bases, with 16 bases sitting between them. The germline CDR1 and CDR2 sequences are SGDLS and YYNGEE. This CDR3 is 15 amino acids long. Concerning this clone itself: What it binds is not known.

The TCR comes from a human donor with alopecia areata. The material was CD8+ T cells sorted from blood, obtained at week 4, from a patient treated with tofacitinib. V is TRBV9 and J is TRBJ1-2; maybe TRBD1 (5 bases). CDR3 region: CASSYNQGLDYGYTF. The CDR3 DNA follows: TGTGCCAGCAGCTACAACCAGGGTTTGGACTATGGCTACACCTTC.